This T cell receptor beta chain was found in a study of control samples from healthy donors and cancer patients. Repertoires were generated with immunoSEQ multiplex PCR, while TCRdb's copy carries only in-frame clones and drops some. The sample has 190,000 or so clones; approximately 92% are singletons. This CDR3 region has 13 residues. CDR1 and CDR2 (germline): SGHAT, FQNNGV. The J segment lost 8 bases and the V segment lost 8 bases, leaving 9 bases of the junction unmatched. This TCR was sampled from a man aged 18 to 29 in good health. The source material was blood. The chain uses TRBV11-2 and TRBJ2-1, with TRBD1 matching over 7 bases. The DNA for the CDR3 is TGTGCCAGCCAGAGACAGGGAGACCATGAGCAGTTCTTC. Its protein product is CASQRQGDHEQFF. The whole variable domain, filled in from reference TRBV11-2 and TRBJ2-1, reads EAGVAQSPRYKIIEKRQSVAFWCNPISGHATLYWYQQILGQGPKLLIQFQNNGVVDDSQLPKDRFSAERLKGVDSTLKIQPAKLEDSAVYLCASQRQGDHEQFFGPGTRLTVL.